The rows below give T cell receptor beta chains drawn from one sample of a study of shared clonotypes between healthy human individuals. The assay was immunoSEQ multiplex PCR, and TCRdb's table has in-frame clones only and misses some. Here the sample spans approximately 1.9 million clones, just under 95% being singletons. Specimen: naive CD8+ T cells from PBMCs. The receptors derive from a man between 18 and 35 years old in good health. Some clones in this sample may be carry-over from other donors' samples. CDR3s include the opening cysteine and the closing phenylalanine or tryptophan. The D gene is left open where the match is weak. Where a row states a size, it is once, few, many or the class of an expanded clone; other rows omit it.

D	size	J	V	DNA	CDR3
NA	NA	TRBJ2-7	TRBV6-1	TGTGCCAGCAGTGACACGCACGAGCAGTACTTC	CASSDTHEQYF
TRBD2	NA	TRBJ2-3	TRBV18	TGTGCCAGCTCCCACCCTAGACTAGCGGGAGTTACAGATACGCAGTATTTT	CASSHPRLAGVTDTQYF
NA	once	TRBJ2-1	TRBV7-6	TGTGCCAGCAGCTTAGAAGACAGCCCTAGCTCCTACAATGAGCAGTTCTTC	CASSLEDSPSSYNEQFF
NA	NA	TRBJ1-1	TRBV27	TGTGCCAGCAGTTTACAGCGGGCGAACACTGAAGCTTTCTTT	CASSLQRANTEAFF
NA	NA	TRBJ2-3	TRBV13	TGTGCCAGCAGCTCGGACACAGATACGCAGTATTTT	CASSSDTDTQYF
TRBD2	NA	TRBJ2-3	TRBV25-1	TGTGCCAGCAGGGGGCGGGAGAGGGGTACAGATACGCAGTATTTT	CASRGRERGTDTQYF
TRBD1	NA	TRBJ1-4	TRBV4-1	TGCGCCAGCAGACCCACAGGGGCTGGTGAAAAACTGTTTTTT	CASRPTGAGEKLFF
NA	NA	TRBJ2-1	TRBV5-6	TGTGCCAGCAGCCCCTGGAGTACCTACAATGAGCAGTTCTTC	CASSPWSTYNEQFF
NA	NA	TRBJ1-1	TRBV5-1	TGCGCCAGCAGCTTGAAGTCAATTACTGAAGCTTTCTTT	CASSLKSITEAFF
TRBD2	NA	TRBJ2-1	TRBV9	TGTGCCAGCAGCGCGAGGGAGCGGGAGTTGAATGAGCAGTTCTTC	CASSARERELNEQFF
TRBD1	NA	TRBJ2-5	TRBV5-1	TGCGCCAGCAGGGGTTGGCAGGGGGACGGTTTTGAGACCCAGTACTTC	CASRGWQGDGFETQYF
NA	NA	TRBJ2-7	TRBV7-2	TGTGCCAGCAGCTTAGGTCTGGGGGTTCCCTACGAGCAGTACTTC	CASSLGLGVPYEQYF
TRBD1	NA	TRBJ1-2	TRBV28	TGTGCCAGCAGCCTCATCCCAGGGGGTAAATTTTATGGCTACACCTTC	CASSLIPGGKFYGYTF
NA	NA	TRBJ2-1	TRBV7-2	TGTGCCAGCAGCCAAAGGACGGGATCTGTATATGAGCAGTTCTTC	CASSQRTGSVYEQFF
TRBD2	NA	TRBJ2-3	TRBV9	TGTGCCAGCAGCGCCGGGACTAGCGGACTCACAGATACGCAGTATTTT	CASSAGTSGLTDTQYF
TRBD2	NA	TRBJ2-2	TRBV9	TGTGCCAGCAGCGTAGGACTAGCGACCGGGGAGCTGTTTTTT	CASSVGLATGELFF
NA	NA	TRBJ2-1	TRBV27	TGTGCCAGCAGTTCGCGGACTGATTACAATGAGCAGTTCTTC	CASSSRTDYNEQFF
NA	once	TRBJ1-3	TRBV9	TGTGCCAGCAGCGCGAGTCGGGGGTTCGACACCATATATTTT	CASSASRGFDTIYF
NA	NA	TRBJ2-1	TRBV28	TGTGCCAGCCTAGGGGGTAGCTCCTACAATGAGCAGTTCTTC	CASLGGSSYNEQFF
TRBD1	NA	TRBJ1-1	TRBV2	TGTGCCAGCAGCGACACCGGGACAGGGATAAGAGACACTGAAGCTTTCTTT	CASSDTGTGIRDTEAFF
NA	NA	TRBJ2-2	TRBV27	TGTGCCAGCAGTAACCAGGGTATCACCGGGGAGCTGTTTTTT	CASSNQGITGELFF
NA	NA	TRBJ1-2	TRBV6-5	TGTGCCAGCAGTTACCGCGGGCAGGCCCTGGATGGCTACACCTTC	CASSYRGQALDGYTF
NA	NA	TRBJ2-7	TRBV28	TGTGCCAGCAGTTTACCTGAACGAACCGAGCAGTACTTC	CASSLPERTEQYF
NA	NA	TRBJ2-1	TRBV20-1	TGCAGTGCTAGGTGGGGGGCAGAGCAGTTCTTC	CSARWGAEQFF
NA	NA	TRBJ2-3	TRBV28	TGTGCCAGCAGTTCTTCCTACCGAGTCGCCACAGATACGCAGTATTTT	CASSSSYRVATDTQYF
NA	NA	TRBJ2-7	TRBV4-3	TGCGCCAGCAGCCAAGTTTCCGACTCCTACGAGCAGTACTTC	CASSQVSDSYEQYF
TRBD1	NA	TRBJ1-1	TRBV29-1	TGCAGCGTTGAGGAACAGGGGGCTTGGACTGAAGCTTTCTTT	CSVEEQGAWTEAFF
TRBD2	NA	TRBJ2-7	TRBV7-7	TGTGCCAGCAGCTCCCTAGCGGGGTCCTACGAGCAGTACTTC	CASSSLAGSYEQYF
NA	NA	TRBJ1-5	TRBV9	TGTGCCAGCAGCGACGGGGCTACCAGCAATCAGCCCCAGCATTTT	CASSDGATSNQPQHF
TRBD2	NA	TRBJ2-1	TRBV5-1	TGCGCCAGCAGCTGGGGATTGGCTAGCGGAGACCTCCGGTGGCACAATGAGCAGTTCTTC	CASSWGLASGDLRWHNEQFF
NA	NA	TRBJ2-3	TRBV2	TGTGCCAGCAGTGAAGCCGCTGAGACGGCCCCGGGGGCAGATACGCAGTATTTT	CASSEAAETAPGADTQYF
NA	NA	TRBJ2-1	TRBV19	TGTGCCAGTAGGCAGATACTTTCACAGGGCTATGAGCAGTTCTTC	CASRQILSQGYEQFF
TRBD2	once	TRBJ2-3	TRBV6-5	TGTGCCAGCAGTTACTCACTAGCGGATACGCAGTATTTT	CASSYSLADTQYF
NA	NA	TRBJ2-5	TRBV27	TGTGCCAGCAGTTCGGGCAGGGAGGACCAAGAGACCCAGTACTTC	CASSSGREDQETQYF
TRBD1	NA	TRBJ2-7	TRBV28	TGTGCCAGCAGCCGCCGGACAGGGCCCGACGAGCAGTACTTC	CASSRRTGPDEQYF
NA	NA	TRBJ1-1	TRBV6-5	TGTGCCAGCAAATACGCGTACCGGGACACTGAAGCTTTCTTT	CASKYAYRDTEAFF
TRBD2	NA	TRBJ2-5	TRBV28	TGTGCCAGCCGTTTGGGAGGGTGGGAGACCCAGTACTTC	CASRLGGWETQYF
NA	NA	TRBJ1-5	TRBV15	TGTGCCGCCTCCTTGTCAGGGGCGCCCGACACGCCCCAGCATTTT	CAASLSGAPDTPQHF